A selection of T cell receptor beta chains follows, all from one sample in a study of cytomegalovirus exposure and HLA in healthy donors. Assay: immunoSEQ multiplex PCR; the TCRdb copy retains only in-frame clones and omits some. Among around 130,000 clones listed, approximately 8.7% were seen once. Sequencing was done on a sample of PBMCs. These receptors were collected from a man between 40 and 49 years old in good health and CMV-seronegative. The CDR3 runs from the conserved cysteine through the conserved F or W. D genes are given only for firm matches. Size values are once, few and many counts, or a class for expanded clones, and some rows have none.

v_call: TRBV6-1
j_call: TRBJ2-7
clone_size: NA
d_call: TRBD1
cdr3_aa: CASCPGQGISYEQYF
cdr3_nt: TGTGCCAGCTGCCCGGGACAGGGAATCTCCTACGAGCAGTACTTC

v_call: TRBV6-1
j_call: TRBJ2-1
clone_size: NA
d_call: NA
cdr3_aa: CASSEEVHRGFSYNEQFF
cdr3_nt: TGTGCCAGCAGTGAAGAGGTTCATAGGGGGTTTTCCTACAATGAGCAGTTCTTC

v_call: TRBV25-1
j_call: TRBJ1-2
clone_size: few
d_call: NA
cdr3_aa: CASRTASGYTF
cdr3_nt: TGTGCCAGCAGGACAGCCAGTGGCTACACCTTC

v_call: TRBV19
j_call: TRBJ2-5
clone_size: NA
d_call: TRBD1
cdr3_aa: CASSRGQVQETQYF
cdr3_nt: TGTGCCAGTAGCAGGGGACAGGTTCAAGAGACCCAGTACTTC

v_call: TRBV4-1
j_call: TRBJ2-1
clone_size: NA
d_call: TRBD2
cdr3_aa: CASSQDLAGGYNEQFF
cdr3_nt: TGCGCCAGCAGCCAAGATCTGGCGGGGGGATACAATGAGCAGTTCTTC

v_call: TRBV5-1
j_call: TRBJ1-4
clone_size: few
d_call: NA
cdr3_aa: CASSLAGDGTNEKLFF
cdr3_nt: TGCGCCAGCAGCTTGGCCGGGGATGGGACTAATGAAAAACTGTTTTTT

v_call: TRBV7-2
j_call: TRBJ1-5
clone_size: NA
d_call: NA
cdr3_aa: CASSLGLIPASNQPQNF
cdr3_nt: TGTGCCAGCAGCTTAGGTCTGATCCCCGCTAGCAATCAGCCCCAGAATTTT

v_call: TRBV7-8
j_call: TRBJ2-7
clone_size: NA
d_call: NA
cdr3_aa: CASSPVRTTSYEQYF
cdr3_nt: TGTGCCAGCAGCCCAGTCAGGACTACCTCCTACGAGCAGTACTTC

v_call: TRBV29-1
j_call: TRBJ2-2
clone_size: NA
d_call: NA
cdr3_aa: CSVGGEGYTGELFF
cdr3_nt: TGCAGCGTTGGGGGAGAAGGTTACACCGGGGAGCTGTTTTTT

v_call: TRBV19
j_call: TRBJ2-2
clone_size: NA
d_call: TRBD1
cdr3_aa: CASRPQGGTGELFF
cdr3_nt: TGTGCCAGTAGACCACAGGGGGGCACCGGGGAGCTGTTTTTT

v_call: TRBV19
j_call: TRBJ2-1
clone_size: few
d_call: TRBD2
cdr3_aa: CASEIAGGINEQFF
cdr3_nt: TGTGCCAGTGAGATAGCGGGGGGGATCAATGAGCAGTTCTTC

v_call: TRBV7-2
j_call: TRBJ2-3
clone_size: NA
d_call: NA
cdr3_aa: CASSYALADTQYF
cdr3_nt: TGTGCCAGCAGCTACGCCCTAGCAGATACGCAGTATTTT

v_call: TRBV6-6
j_call: TRBJ1-5
clone_size: NA
d_call: NA
cdr3_aa: CATLRGNQPQHF
cdr3_nt: TGTGCCACATTGAGGGGGAATCAGCCCCAGCATTTT

v_call: TRBV19
j_call: TRBJ2-7
clone_size: NA
d_call: TRBD1
cdr3_aa: CASRGTGLFDEQYF
cdr3_nt: TGTGCCAGCCGCGGGACAGGGCTCTTTGACGAGCAGTACTTC